This T cell receptor beta chain appears in the sequencing data of a study of control samples from healthy donors and cancer patients. Generated by immunoSEQ multiplex PCR, the TCRdb table keeps only in-frame clones and is missing some. This table holds under 200,000 clones, approximately 94% found once. The sequenced sample was PBMCs. This clonotype originated in a man in his sixties with colorectal cancer.

The CDR3 DNA reads as TGCGCCAGCACTCGGGACAACCTGAACTCTGGAAACACCATATATTTT. As protein: CASTRDNLNSGNTIYF. The chain recombines TRBV5-1 with TRBJ1-3; the D gene is possibly TRBD1 (6 bases). The CDR3 consists of 16 residues. Germline V gives CDR1 SGHRS, CDR2 YFSETQ. V lost 6 bases to trimming and J lost 0 bases, with 16 bases between them.